Following are 32 T cell receptor beta chains from one sample sequenced in a study of blood T cell repertoires in COVID-19 (dated by TCRdb to about 2020). Receptor amplification or capture employed the immunoSEQ multiplex PCR assay. Here the immuneACCESS table is served through TCRdb, limited to in-frame sequences with V and J called. Missing clones are a known gap in these copies; in checked studies unresolved V genes cover under half, and the rest lacks a known reason. For this sample the table gives about 260,000 clones, of which approximately 88% were detected only once. Of the sample, about 9.4% falls within the top ten clones. The sequencing sample was made of peripheral blood. The receptor source for this set is a woman aged 65 to 85 with COVID-19, enrolled during active disease.

This chain connects TRBV5-5 to TRBJ2-7; D remains ambiguous. Trimming pared 1 base from V and 4 bases from J, leaving 15 bases between. Germline lookup yields CDR1 SGHKS and CDR2 YYEKEE (reference sequence). The CDR3 spans 15 residues. CDR3 protein: CASSLHWRLTYEQYF. Written as DNA, the CDR3 is TGTGCCAGCAGCTTGCATTGGAGACTTACATACGAGCAGTACTTC.

The chain employs TRBV27 and TRBJ2-7, with 7 bases aligning to TRBD1. Losses at the gene ends were 0 bases for V and 4 bases for J; bases not matched to a gene: 6. The CDR3 is made up of 15 amino acids. CDR1 and CDR2 (germline): MNHEY, SMNVEV (reference sequence). CDR3 residues: CASSLSGQSVYEQYF. Written as DNA, the CDR3 is TGTGCCAGCAGTTTATCGGGACAGTCTGTTTACGAGCAGTACTTC.

V and J are TRBV5-4 and TRBJ1-2; 10 positions agree with TRBD1. Germline CDR1 reads SGHNT; CDR2 reads YYREEE (reference sequence). The junction had 5 bases not matched to a gene; V was cut back by 4 bases and J by 5 bases. This CDR3 comprises 14 residues. The DNA of the CDR3 is TGTGCCAGCAGCGGACAGGGGGAGGATTATGGCTACACCTTC. Protein sequence: CASSGQGEDYGYTF. Full variable domain (outside the CDR3, taken from reference TRBV5-4 and TRBJ1-2): ETGVTQSPTHLIKTRGQQVTLRCSSQSGHNTVSWYQQALGQGPQFIFQYYREEENGRGNFPPRFSGLQFPNYSSELNVNALELDDSALYLCASSGQGEDYGYTFGSGTRLTVV.

This chain connects TRBV14 to TRBJ2-3; the match to TRBD2 covers 7 bases. Germline V lookup: CDR1 SGHDN, CDR2 FVKESK. The CDR3 runs to 13 residues. Trimming removed 4 bases from V and 10 bases from J; junction bases left unmatched: 8. CDR3 loop: CASSPNRAGAQYF. CDR3 coding DNA: TGTGCCAGCAGCCCAAATCGGGCGGGGGCGCAGTATTTT.

The sample holds one count of this clone. The V gene is TRBV2, the J gene TRBJ2-7; 11 bases line up with TRBD2. Germline CDR1 is SNHLY and CDR2 is FYNNEI. There are 15 residues in the CDR3. The junction had 9 bases not matched to a gene; V was cut back by 8 bases and J by 3 bases. The CDR3 reads CASGGLAGRDYEQYF. CDR3 coding DNA: TGTGCCAGCGGTGGACTAGCGGGCCGGGACTACGAGCAGTACTTC.

This clone has only a few counts. The CDR3 reads CASRGQVNYGYTF. DNA for the CDR3: TGTGCCAGCAGGGGGCAGGTCAACTATGGCTACACCTTC. The chain combines TRBV2 with TRBJ1-2; D might be TRBD1 (5 bases). Germline lookup yields CDR1 SNHLY and CDR2 FYNNEI. V was clipped by 6 bases and J by 2 bases, with 10 bases between them. The CDR3 has 13 amino acids.

The rearrangement joins TRBV19 to TRBJ2-1; 7 bases align to TRBD2. Germline assignment: CDR1 LNHDA and CDR2 SQIVND (reference sequence). The CDR3 has 15 amino acids. Germline trimming cut 1 base from V and 4 bases from J; bases unmatched to any gene: 4. CDR3 amino acids: CASSIGAGLYNEQFF. CDR3 DNA sequence: TGTGCCAGTAGTATAGGAGCGGGACTGTACAATGAGCAGTTCTTC. The whole variable domain, filled in from reference TRBV19 and TRBJ2-1, reads DGGITQSPKYLFRKEGQNVTLSCEQNLNHDAMYWYRQDPGQGLRLIYYSQIVNDFQKGDIAEGYSVSREKKESFPLTVTSAQKNPTAFYLCASSIGAGLYNEQFFGPGTRLTVL.

The CDR3 sequence: CASSPGQTAGNTIYF. As DNA, the CDR3 is TGTGCCAGCTCACCCGGACAGACGGCTGGAAACACCATATATTTT. V and J are TRBV18 and TRBJ1-3; the D gene is possibly TRBD1 (6 bases). The V and J ends lost 3 bases and 2 bases respectively, with 11 bases between them. CDR1 and CDR2 (germline): KGHSH, LQKENI. This CDR3 has 15 amino acids. Combining the CDR3 with reference TRBV18 and TRBJ1-3 gives the whole variable domain NAGVMQNPRHLVRRRGQEARLRCSPMKGHSHVYWYRQLPEEGLKFMVYLQKENIIDESGMPKERFSAEFPKEGPSILRIQQVVRGDSAAYFCASSPGQTAGNTIYFGEGSWLTVV.

The chain couples TRBV30 to TRBJ2-3; 8 bases agree with TRBD2. Losses at the gene ends were 8 bases for V and 4 bases for J; bases not matched to a gene: 5. Germline V lookup: CDR1 GTSNPN, CDR2 SVGIG (reference sequence). This CDR3 has 12 amino acids. CDR3: CARTSGADTQYF. The CDR3 coding sequence is TGTGCCAGAACTAGCGGCGCAGATACGCAGTATTTT. Together with reference TRBV30 and TRBJ2-3, the CDR3 gives the full variable domain: SQTIHQWPATLVQPVGSPLSLECTVEGTSNPNLYWYRQAAGRGLQLLFYSVGIGQISSEVPQNLSASRPQDRQFILSSKKLLLSDSGFYLCARTSGADTQYFGPGTRLTVL.

V and J are TRBV28 and TRBJ1-3; unclear D gene. The length of the CDR3 is 14 residues. Germline V gene data show CDR1 as MDHEN and CDR2 as SYDVKM. Trimming shortened V by 7 bases and J by 2 bases, and 12 bases separated the two germline ends. CDR3 DNA: TGTGCCAGCACCCAGTCCATCCCTGGAAACACCATATATTTT. This sequence encodes CASTQSIPGNTIYF.

This clone was found once. The same CDR3 arises from other DNA sequences in this sample as well. The chain recombines TRBV3-1 (or the pseudogene TRBV3-2) with TRBJ2-1; TRBD2 aligns across 7 bases. V dropped 3 bases and J dropped 3; count of bases not matched to a gene: 5. From germline, CDR1 is LGHDT and CDR2 YNNKEL (reference sequence). This CDR3 comprises 15 residues. CDR3 protein: CASSQGGSGYNEQFF. The CDR3 DNA reads as TGTGCCAGCAGCCAGGGGGGGAGTGGCTACAATGAGCAGTTCTTC.

This chain uses TRBV3-1 (or the pseudogene TRBV3-2) with TRBJ1-1; TRBD1 is a possible D gene (5 bases). The CDR3 is made up of 15 amino acids. With 7 bases removed from V and 1 base from J, the gap between germline ends came to 16 bases. Per the germline V gene, CDR1 is LGHDT and CDR2 is YNNKEL (reference sequence). The CDR3 region is CASTLLGGTNTEAFF. In nucleotides, the CDR3 is TGTGCCAGCACCCTACTTGGGGGGACGAACACTGAAGCTTTCTTT.

This clone was observed once. This sequence joins TRBV19 and TRBJ2-7; no definite D call. V was trimmed by 6 bases and J by 4 bases, leaving 16 bases between them. CDR3 size: 14 residues. Germline loops: CDR1 LNHDA, CDR2 SQIVND (reference sequence). Here the CDR3 DNA reads TGTGCCAGTAGCCCCAGCAGAGGAGAGTACGAGCAGTACTTC. It translates to CASSPSRGEYEQYF.

This sequence joins TRBV15 and TRBJ2-4; 9 bases line up with TRBD1. The CDR3 has 20 amino acids. Germline CDR1 and CDR2: LNHNV and YYDKDF (reference sequence). V gave up 5 bases and J gave up 0 bases; unmatched junction bases: 17. The CDR3 loop reads CATSPQHRGLKGLAKNIQYF. In nucleotides, the CDR3 is TGTGCCACCAGCCCACAACACAGGGGGCTCAAAGGTCTAGCCAAAAACATTCAGTACTTC.

The chain is built from TRBV29-1 and TRBJ2-7; D not resolved. Germline V gene lookup returns CDR1 SQVTM and CDR2 ANQGSEA. Trimming took off 7 bases at V and 4 bases at J, with 26 bases between the two ends. CDR3 length equals 16 residues. CDR3 sequence: CSGSVWVTEPWYEQYF. The CDR3 DNA is TGCAGCGGGAGCGTTTGGGTAACGGAACCGTGGTACGAGCAGTACTTC.

The V call is TRBV4-1, the J call TRBJ2-7; 9 nucleotides agree with TRBD1. V trimming: 4 bases; J trimming: 3 bases; junction bases outside the gene matches: 1. Germline V gene lookup returns CDR1 MGHRA and CDR2 YSYEKL. The CDR3 consists of 13 residues. The CDR3 spells CASSLGQGYEQYF. Here the CDR3 DNA reads TGCGCCAGCAGCCTGGGACAGGGCTACGAGCAGTACTTC.

V and J are TRBV3-1 (or the pseudogene TRBV3-2) and TRBJ1-2; no definite D call. Between the trimmed V and J ends, which lost 0 bases and 1 base, there was a span of 9 bases. CDR1 and CDR2 from the germline V gene are LGHDT and YNNKEL (reference sequence). This CDR3 region has 15 residues. In nucleotides, the CDR3 is TGTGCCAGCAGCCAAGATTTACAGATTAACTATGGCTACACCTTC. It specifies CASSQDLQINYGYTF.

The chain is built from TRBV9 and TRBJ1-4; 10 nucleotides match TRBD1. The CDR3 is made up of 16 amino acids. The V gene's germline CDR1 is SGDLS and CDR2 YYNGEE. Losses at the gene ends were 4 bases for V and 5 bases for J; bases not matched to a gene: 8. CDR3 in DNA: TGTGCCAGCAGCCAAACCCCGGGACAGGGGAATGAAAAACTGTTTTTT. It yields the protein CASSQTPGQGNEKLFF.

This clone was seen only once. J is TRBJ2-3 and V is TRBV19; 9 bases align to TRBD2. CDR3 length: 16 residues. Germline lookup yields CDR1 LNHDA and CDR2 SQIVND (reference sequence). After removal of 6 bases from V and 1 base from J, the junction contained 8 bases not matched to a gene. CDR3 in DNA: TGTGCCAGTAGCCGCGTGAGGACTAGCGGCACAGATACGCAGTATTTT. Translated, it gives CASSRVRTSGTDTQYF.

Notes on this clone: The same CDR3 is also encoded by other DNA sequences in this sample. The chain carries TRBV19 and TRBJ1-1; no definite D call. The CDR3 runs to 11 residues. V was shortened by 3 bases and J by 3 bases, with 2 bases between the two germline ends. Germline-derived CDR1 and CDR2 are LNHDA and SQIVND (reference sequence). CDR3 amino acids: CASSIYTEAFF. In DNA, the CDR3 is TGTGCCAGTAGTATCTACACTGAAGCTTTCTTT.

This chain joins TRBV29-1 and TRBJ2-1, with D unclear. Trimming stripped 5 bases from V and 6 bases from J, with 8 bases between. The CDR3 runs 11 residues. Germline V gives CDR1 SQVTM, CDR2 ANQGSEA. CDR3 residues: CSVLFGNEQFF. CDR3 nucleotides: TGCAGCGTTTTATTCGGCAATGAGCAGTTCTTC.

This clone showed up just once. CDR3 nucleotides: TGTGCTAGTGGTCCTGCCCGGGGAAACCAGTACTTC. The encoded protein is CASGPARGNQYF. The V call is TRBV12-5, the J call TRBJ2-5; possible D gene TRBD2, 5 bases. The V and J ends lost 5 bases and 10 bases respectively, with 14 bases between them. CDR1 is LGHNT, CDR2 FRNRAP, per germline. The CDR3 is 12 residues long.

CDR3 sequence (DNA): TGTGCCAGCAGCCGCCCGTTGGGAAGGGGAGAGACCCAGTACTTC. Translation gives CASSRPLGRGETQYF. The genes are TRBV7-9 and TRBJ2-5, with D possibly being TRBD1 (5 bases). V was pared by 5 bases and J by 4 bases, with 17 bases between. This CDR3 is built from 15 residues. Germline V gives CDR1 SEHNR, CDR2 FQNEAQ (reference sequence).

Written as DNA, the CDR3 is TGTGCCAGCAGCTTAACGGGCCGGGGTAGACCTCACAATGAGCAGTTCTTC. It specifies CASSLTGRGRPHNEQFF. The chain is built from TRBV7-3 and TRBJ2-1; D perhaps matches TRBD2 (5 bases). The V end was cut by 0 bases, the J end by 5 bases, with 17 bases between. This CDR3 is 17 amino acids long. The V gene's germline CDR1 is SGHTA and CDR2 FQGTGA.

This chain connects TRBV25-1 to TRBJ1-5, with TRBD1 matching 7 bases. V lost 8 bases to trimming and J lost 1 base; unmatched junction nucleotides: 5. The germline gives CDR1 MGHDK, CDR2 SYGVNS. This CDR3 contains 14 residues. CDR3 coding DNA: TGTGCCAGCTCATCAGGGGGGAGCAATCAGCCCCAGCATTTT. Encoded protein: CASSSGGSNQPQHF.

The J gene is TRBJ1-2, the V gene TRBV6-5; a weak D match, TRBD1 (6 bases). The CDR3 is 15 amino acids. The germline V gene encodes CDR1 MNHEY and CDR2 SVGAGI. V lost 0 bases and J 3 bases, leaving 11 bases between the germline ends. The CDR3 sequence is CASSYSLSGDYGYTF. Here the CDR3 DNA reads TGTGCCAGCAGTTACTCATTATCAGGGGACTATGGCTACACCTTC.

The chain has TRBV28 and TRBJ1-2; D unclear. This CDR3 has 11 residues. V was trimmed by 3 bases and J by 3 bases, leaving 2 bases between them. Germline lookup yields CDR1 MDHEN and CDR2 SYDVKM. The CDR3 reads CASSFDYGYTF. The CDR3 coding sequence is TGTGCCAGCAGTTTCGACTATGGCTACACCTTC.

The chain recombines TRBV7-6 with TRBJ2-1; 7 nucleotides agree with TRBD2. V lost 5 bases, J lost 3 bases, and 7 bases stayed unmatched. In germline, CDR1 is SGHVS, CDR2 FNYEAQ. There are 15 residues in the CDR3. CDR3 sequence (DNA): TGTGCCAGCAGCACACAGCGGGGCCGCTACAATGAGCAGTTCTTC. This codes for CASSTQRGRYNEQFF.

V gene TRBV5-6 combines with J gene TRBJ2-7, with D perhaps TRBD2 (6 bases). The germline CDR1 and CDR2 sequences are SGHDT and YYEEEE. This CDR3 region has 16 residues. Trimming removed 2 bases at V and 3 bases at J, with 18 bases between. As DNA, the CDR3 is TGTGCCAGCAGCTTAGGAGGCGGGGCGGTTCTCTACGAGCAGTACTTC. This encodes CASSLGGGAVLYEQYF.

The chain links TRBV10-3 to TRBJ1-1; D might be TRBD1 (5 bases). The CDR3 covers 15 residues. Germline CDR1 ENHRY, CDR2 SYGVKD. V gave up 0 bases and J gave up 5 bases, with 13 bases separating them. CDR3 sequence: CAISESQGQLTEAFF. The CDR3, as DNA: TGTGCCATCAGTGAGTCGCAGGGTCAATTGACTGAAGCTTTCTTT.

This chain links TRBV19 with TRBJ2-1, with D possibly being TRBD2 (6 bases). This CDR3 has 15 amino acids. Germline V gives CDR1 LNHDA, CDR2 SQIVND (reference sequence). The V and J ends lost 6 bases and 4 bases respectively, with 16 bases between them. CDR3 in DNA: TGTGCCAGTAGGGATGGGACTGAAGCTTACAATGAGCAGTTCTTC. Residues: CASRDGTEAYNEQFF.

In this sample, this clone turned up once. The rearrangement joins TRBV3-1 (or the pseudogene TRBV3-2) to TRBJ1-2, with 8 nucleotides matching TRBD1. CDR1 is LGHDT and CDR2 is YNNKEL in the germline V gene (reference sequence). The CDR3 is 14 amino acids. Trimming removed 5 bases from V and 0 bases from J; junction bases left unmatched: 2. CDR3 sequence (DNA): TGTGCCAGCAGCAACAGGGGGACTAACTATGGCTACACCTTC. Residues: CASSNRGTNYGYTF.